The clone carrying this TCR beta chain was recorded only once. This sample stems from a study of blood T cell repertoires in COVID-19. Whole-study context: PBMCs, B-cell-depleted T cells, or T cells were the source of the cDNA or gDNA that made up the material.

The table came from immunoSEQ multiplex PCR; TCRdb's copy has only in-frame clones and leaves some out. Of some 220,000 clones in the sample, more than 80% are singletons; the top ten hold about 4%. Researchers sorted participants into cohorts using their self-reported clinical history. Germline CDR1 and CDR2: SQVTM and ANQGSEA. There are 13 residues in the CDR3. Losses at the gene ends were 6 bases for V and 4 bases for J; bases not matched to a gene: 8. This chain uses TRBV29-1 with TRBJ1-1; 7 bases agree with TRBD1. Sequenced sample: PBMCs or T cells enriched from blood (not recorded which). This sequence originates from a woman between 40 and 55 years old with acute COVID-19. For the CDR3, the DNA is TGCAGCGTCAAAGACAGGGAAGGCACTGAAGCTTTCTTT. Translated, it gives CSVKDREGTEAFF.